Listed below are T cell receptor beta chains from one sample, sequenced in a study of blood T cell repertoires in COVID-19. Sequencing was performed with immunoSEQ multiplex PCR; in TCRdb, only in-frame clones are kept and a portion is missing. The data contain 180,000 or so clones, around 87% of them seen just once; the ten biggest clones take up 0.6% to 0.8%. Sequenced: peripheral blood. Source of these receptors: a man aged 50 to 59 with acute or convalescent COVID-19. CDR3s include the opening cysteine and the closing phenylalanine or tryptophan. A D gene is named only where the DNA matches it firmly. The size field is filled for only some rows; it gives once, few, many or a size class.

TGTGCCAGCAGCCCCCCGGGGGTCTCCTACAATGAGCAGTTCTTC	CASSPPGVSYNEQFF	TRBV7-8	TRBJ2-1	.	.
TGTGCTAGTGGTTTGGTACCATCCCCAGGGGTGAACACTGAAGCTTTCTTT	CASGLVPSPGVNTEAFF	TRBV12-5	TRBJ1-1	.	.
TGTGCCAGCAGTTCCCTAACAGGAGTTCCGAACAATGAGCAGTTCTTC	CASSSLTGVPNNEQFF	TRBV28	TRBJ2-1	.	.
TGTGCCAGCAGACTCGAGACTAGCGGCCAAGAGACCCAGTACTTC	CASRLETSGQETQYF	TRBV3-1/TRBV3-2	TRBJ2-5	.	TRBD2
TGTGCCAGCAGGTACGGGGTAACTGAAGCTTTCTTT	CASRYGVTEAFF	TRBV28	TRBJ1-1	.	.
TGTGCCAGCAGTCGGCGACAGAATGAAAGGAATGAGCAGTTCTTC	CASSRRQNERNEQFF	TRBV28	TRBJ2-1	.	.
TGTGCCAGCAGTCTCTTCGGACAATTGGCGGGAGGCGGCTACACCTTC	CASSLFGQLAGGGYTF	TRBV28	TRBJ1-2	.	.
TGTGCCATCAGTGACCTGCGCGGGAATTCACCCCTCCACTTT	CAISDLRGNSPLHF	TRBV10-3	TRBJ1-6	.	.
TGTGCCAGCAGCCAGGTTTTAGCGGGTTCCCACACCGGGGAGCTGTTTTTT	CASSQVLAGSHTGELFF	TRBV3-1/TRBV3-2	TRBJ2-2	.	TRBD2
TGTGCCACCTCGACTGATAGCAATCAGCCCCAGCATTTT	CATSTDSNQPQHF	TRBV24-1	TRBJ1-5	.	.
TGCGCCAGCAGTGAGTGGATCACAGGGGGCGCGGAAGCTTTCTTT	CASSEWITGGAEAFF	TRBV10-2	TRBJ1-1	.	TRBD1
TGTGCCAGCAGCCGTGGACAGGGGTATGAGGGCTACACCTTC	CASSRGQGYEGYTF	TRBV5-6	TRBJ1-2	few	TRBD1
TGTGCCAGCAGCCGAGCGGGGCCTAACACCGGGGAGCTGTTTTTT	CASSRAGPNTGELFF	TRBV3-1/TRBV3-2	TRBJ2-2	.	TRBD2
TGTGCCAGCAGTTTATCGAGGGCCTCCTATAATTCACCCCTCCACTTT	CASSLSRASYNSPLHF	TRBV27	TRBJ1-6	.	.
TGTGCCAGCAGCTTCGGGGTGGGATCGGAGACCCAGTACTTC	CASSFGVGSETQYF	TRBV7-8	TRBJ2-5	.	.
TGTGCCAGCAAGGCGGCGGTTACCGGGTCGGGGGAAAAACTGTTTTTT	CASKAAVTGSGEKLFF	TRBV2	TRBJ1-4	.	.
TGTGCCAGCAGCAAAAGGGGCAGGGATCGTAACACCATATATTTT	CASSKRGRDRNTIYF	TRBV21-1	TRBJ1-3	.	.
TGTGCCAGCAGCTTTGCGGCGGGGGCGGGTTTGGTTTCACCCCTCCACTTT	CASSFAAGAGLVSPLHF	TRBV7-2	TRBJ1-6	.	.
TGTGCCACCAGCAGGGTAGCGGGAGGTTCCTACGAGCAGTACTTC	CATSRVAGGSYEQYF	TRBV15	TRBJ2-7	.	TRBD2
TGTGCCAGCAGTAGACTAGCGGGAGGGCCCGCTACGCAGTATTTT	CASSRLAGGPATQYF	TRBV28	TRBJ2-3	.	TRBD2
TGTGCCAGCAGGAAGGGTCGGGGAGGGACCGGGGAGCTGTTTTTT	CASRKGRGGTGELFF	TRBV9	TRBJ2-2	.	TRBD2
TGCGCCAGCAGCCAGAGGCCCGCGGGAGGTGATACGCAGTATTTT	CASSQRPAGGDTQYF	TRBV4-1	TRBJ2-3	.	TRBD2
TGCAGCGTTGAGCCACCCTTCGGGACTAGCGGGACGAATGAGCAGTTCTTC	CSVEPPFGTSGTNEQFF	TRBV29-1	TRBJ2-1	.	TRBD2
TGTGCCAGCAGTTACTCTGACAGGGAGGAAAAACTGTTTTTT	CASSYSDREEKLFF	TRBV6-6	TRBJ1-4	.	TRBD1
TGTGCCACCAGTGTAACAGGGGGTTATCAAGAGACCCAGTACTTC	CATSVTGGYQETQYF	TRBV24-1	TRBJ2-5	.	TRBD1
TGTGCCAGCAGCTTAGTCCTTTTCTCCTACAATGAGCAGTTCTTC	CASSLVLFSYNEQFF	TRBV7-2	TRBJ2-1	.	.
TGTGCCAGCAGCGTAGGGTTGGGACAGGGGCGCCATAACACTGAAGCTTTCTTT	CASSVGLGQGRHNTEAFF	TRBV9	TRBJ1-1	.	TRBD1
TGTGCCACCAGCAGAGCCGAGGCAACTAATGAAAAACTGTTTTTT	CATSRAEATNEKLFF	TRBV15	TRBJ1-4	.	.
TGTGCCAGCAGCGCCGTGGGGGGACAGAGAATCTCTGGAAACACCATATATTTT	CASSAVGGQRISGNTIYF	TRBV9	TRBJ1-3	few	TRBD1
TGTGCCAGCAGCTCCCGGGACAGAAGTGATTCACCCCTCCACTTT	CASSSRDRSDSPLHF	TRBV7-2	TRBJ1-6	.	TRBD1